What follows describes a single T cell receptor (beta chain). The antigen is unknown. The V gene lost 0 bases and the J gene lost 6 bases, with 6 bases spanning the gap. CDR1 is GTSNPN and CDR2 is SVGIG in the germline V gene (reference sequence). The CDR3 extends over 12 amino acids. This specimen comes from a study of T cell responses to AZD1222 COVID-19 vaccine. Whole-study results and caveats: Without day 14 samples, only post-peak T cell repertoires were studied.

Clones were sequenced by immunoSEQ multiplex PCR, and TCRdb holds only the in-frame ones, with some missing. In the table there are about 120,000 clones, 90% to 95% of which are singletons. The V call is TRBV30, the J call TRBJ1-5; unclear D gene. The sequence was obtained from an adult who received the AZD1222 COVID-19 vaccine. The sample in question was peripheral blood, obtained 28 days after the second AZD1222 dose. The CDR3 DNA reads as TGTGCCTGGAGTGTTGCCGGTCAGCCCCAGCATTTT. Translation: CAWSVAGQPQHF.